This T cell receptor beta chain emerged from a study of radiation and T cells in renal cell carcinoma. Study-wide context: Nephrectomy followed 15 Gy stereotactic body radiation by 4 weeks.

Repertoires were generated with immunoSEQ multiplex PCR, while TCRdb's copy carries only in-frame clones and drops some. Here the sample spans 150,000 to 190,000 clones, roughly 87% being singletons. The time point is: blood 2 weeks post-SBRT. Treatment described: 15 Gy SBRT to primary tumor, nephrectomy 4 weeks later. This renal cell carcinoma was of the clear cell type. The CDR3 has 17 amino acids. CDR1 and CDR2 (germline): SGHAT, FQNNGV. V gave up 5 bases and J gave up 8 bases; unmatched junction bases: 11. The chain carries TRBV11-2 and TRBJ1-6, with 11 bases aligning to TRBD1. The TCR sequence derives from a woman aged 50 to 60 with renal cell carcinoma. This sample comprised blood, obtained from a patient whose treatment included radiotherapy and nephrectomy. The CDR3 loop is CASSLPPGQGEYSPLHF. The CDR3 region has the DNA TGTGCCAGCAGCCTTCCTCCGGGACAGGGGGAGTATTCACCCCTCCACTTT.